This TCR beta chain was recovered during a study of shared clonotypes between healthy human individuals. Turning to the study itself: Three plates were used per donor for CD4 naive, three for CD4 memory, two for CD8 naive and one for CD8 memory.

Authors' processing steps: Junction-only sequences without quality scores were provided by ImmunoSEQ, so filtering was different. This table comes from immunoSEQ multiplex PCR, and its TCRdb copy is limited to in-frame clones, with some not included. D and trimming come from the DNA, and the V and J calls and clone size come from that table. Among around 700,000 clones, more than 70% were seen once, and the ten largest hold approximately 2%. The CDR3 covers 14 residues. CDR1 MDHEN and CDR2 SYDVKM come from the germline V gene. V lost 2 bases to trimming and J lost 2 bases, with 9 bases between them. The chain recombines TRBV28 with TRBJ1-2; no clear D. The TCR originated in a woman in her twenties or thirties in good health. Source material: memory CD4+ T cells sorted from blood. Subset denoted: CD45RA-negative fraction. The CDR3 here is CASSLGNHNYGYTF. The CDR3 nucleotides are TGTGCCAGCAGTTTAGGAAACCACAACTATGGCTACACCTTC.